What follows are 14 T cell receptor beta chains derived from one specimen sequenced in a study of blood T cell repertoires in COVID-19. The table came from immunoSEQ multiplex PCR; TCRdb's copy has only in-frame clones and leaves some out. Of about 140,000 clones listed, around 79% are singletons. The specimen sequenced was PBMCs or T cells enriched from blood (not recorded which). The receptors stem from a woman in her forties or fifties who had recovered from COVID-19.

The chain uses TRBV12-2 and TRBJ2-5; the table assigns TRBD2, which was not confirmed against the DNA. TRBV12-2 has pseudogene status. CDR3 length: 15 amino acids. The DNA for the CDR3 is TGTGCAAGTCGCTTAGGGTGGACTAGTAGGGAGACCCAGTACTTC. Translation gives CASRLGWTSRETQYF.

This clone was seen only a few times. This sequence joins TRBV11-3 and TRBJ2-1; a weak D match, TRBD2 (5 bases). CDR1 is SGHNT and CDR2 is YENEEA in the germline V gene. The CDR3 has 12 amino acids. V was clipped by 4 bases and J by 9 bases, with 10 bases between them. For the CDR3, the DNA is TGTGCCAGCAGCTATGGCCGGGGTGAGCAGTTCTTC. It encodes CASSYGRGEQFF.

This chain connects TRBV29-1 to TRBJ2-3; 7 bases line up with TRBD1. The germline gives CDR1 SQVTM, CDR2 ANQGSEA. V lost 2 bases and J lost 6; bases outside the gene matches: 5. The CDR3 runs to 13 residues. Here the CDR3 DNA reads TGCAGCGTTGAACTCCGACAGGGTGATACGCAGTATTTT. Its translation is CSVELRQGDTQYF.

This chain connects TRBV10-3 to TRBJ2-7; 13 nucleotides agree with TRBD2. The length of the CDR3 is 16 residues. Trimming at V came to 2 bases and at J to 6 bases, leaving 7 bases not matched to a gene. Germline CDR1 ENHRY, CDR2 SYGVKD. The CDR3 nucleotides are TGTGCCATCAGTGAGAACGGACTAGCGGGAGAACGCGAGCAGTACTTC. Residues: CAISENGLAGEREQYF.

The chain has TRBV6-5 and TRBJ2-1; 11 nucleotides match TRBD2. The CDR3 has 15 amino acids. Germline assignment: CDR1 MNHEY and CDR2 SVGAGI. Trimming removed 7 bases from V and 4 bases from J; junction bases left unmatched: 6. CDR3 nucleotide sequence: TGTGCCAGCACTGGGCTAGCGGGAGGTTACAATGAGCAGTTCTTC. It specifies CASTGLAGGYNEQFF.

A few counts support this clone. This chain uses TRBV6-5 with TRBJ2-6; D ambiguous. The V gene lost 7 bases and the J gene lost 0 bases, with 4 bases spanning the gap. The CDR3 runs 13 residues. Germline CDR1 is MNHEY and CDR2 is SVGAGI. The CDR3 bases are TGTGCCAGCACCCTCTCTGGGGCCAACGTCCTGACTTTC. It yields the protein CASTLSGANVLTF.

This clone has a single count. The J gene is TRBJ1-1, the V gene TRBV27; 9 nucleotides line up with TRBD1. The CDR3 is made up of 15 amino acids. Trimming cost V 5 bases and J 1 base; bases outside gene matches: 5. Germline V gene lookup returns CDR1 MNHEY and CDR2 SMNVEV (reference sequence). The CDR3 sequence is CASSNRGLRNTEAFF. In nucleotides, the CDR3 is TGTGCCAGCAGTAACAGGGGGCTTAGGAACACTGAAGCTTTCTTT.

The V gene is TRBV6-5, the J gene TRBJ2-2; TRBD1 agrees at 8 bases. The CDR3 has 15 residues. The germline V gene has CDR1 MNHEY and CDR2 SVGAGI. The V segment lost 6 bases and the J segment 5 bases; nucleotides outside the gene matches: 8. Here the CDR3 DNA reads TGTGCCAGCAGGGGACAGGTCCCAGGGACCGGGGAGCTGTTTTTT. It encodes CASRGQVPGTGELFF.

This sequence joins TRBV10-3 and TRBJ2-7; 11 positions agree with TRBD2. CDR3 length: 16 amino acids. Germline V gene lookup returns CDR1 ENHRY and CDR2 SYGVKD. V lost 3 bases, J lost 2 bases, and 6 bases stayed unmatched. DNA for the CDR3: TGTGCCATCAGTGAAACGACTAGCGGGACACCCTACGAGCAGTACTTC. Amino acid sequence: CAISETTSGTPYEQYF.

CDR3 residues: CASSYPRTGGMETQYF. CDR3 coding DNA: TGTGCCAGCAGTTACCCGCGGACAGGGGGCATGGAGACCCAGTACTTC. This chain connects TRBV6-5 to TRBJ2-5; 11 bases agree with TRBD1. V lost 2 bases and J lost 5; bases outside the gene matches: 7. The CDR3 spans 16 residues. Germline CDR1 MNHEY, CDR2 SVGAGI.

The chain is built from TRBV5-1 and TRBJ2-7; TRBD2 matches at 9 bases. Germline V gene sequence: CDR1 SGHRS, CDR2 YFSETQ. With V trimmed by 4 bases and J by 0 bases, 8 bases remained unmatched. CDR3 size: 16 residues. CDR3 protein: CASSLELAGPSYEQYF. The CDR3 coding sequence is TGCGCCAGCAGCCTGGAGCTAGCGGGGCCCTCCTACGAGCAGTACTTC.

The V and J genes are TRBV5-1 and TRBJ1-6; D perhaps matches TRBD1 (5 bases). The CDR3 loop spans 12 amino acids. Looked up from germline, CDR1 is SGHRS and CDR2 is YFSETQ. V was trimmed by 4 bases and J by 12 bases, leaving 11 bases between them. The CDR3 coding sequence is TGCGCCAGCAGCACGGAAGGGGTACCCCTCCACTTT. It is translated as CASSTEGVPLHF.

The chain couples TRBV13 to TRBJ2-3; 12 bases fit TRBD2. The CDR3 has 14 residues. Germline CDR1 is PRHDT and CDR2 is FYEKMQ (reference sequence). The J segment lost 5 bases and the V segment lost 5 bases, leaving 2 bases of the junction unmatched. The CDR3 sequence is CASSLGLAGDTQYF. In nucleotides, the CDR3 is TGTGCCAGCAGCCTGGGACTAGCGGGAGATACGCAGTATTTT.

The chain couples TRBV6-1 to TRBJ2-7, with a tentative D call TRBD1 (6 bases). V shed 2 bases and J shed 9 bases, with 8 bases lying between them. The CDR3 runs to 11 residues. Germline V lookup: CDR1 MNHNS, CDR2 SASEGT. CDR3 nucleotides: TGTGCCAGCAGTGAAATAGGGGGGCAGTACTTC. Amino acids: CASSEIGGQYF.